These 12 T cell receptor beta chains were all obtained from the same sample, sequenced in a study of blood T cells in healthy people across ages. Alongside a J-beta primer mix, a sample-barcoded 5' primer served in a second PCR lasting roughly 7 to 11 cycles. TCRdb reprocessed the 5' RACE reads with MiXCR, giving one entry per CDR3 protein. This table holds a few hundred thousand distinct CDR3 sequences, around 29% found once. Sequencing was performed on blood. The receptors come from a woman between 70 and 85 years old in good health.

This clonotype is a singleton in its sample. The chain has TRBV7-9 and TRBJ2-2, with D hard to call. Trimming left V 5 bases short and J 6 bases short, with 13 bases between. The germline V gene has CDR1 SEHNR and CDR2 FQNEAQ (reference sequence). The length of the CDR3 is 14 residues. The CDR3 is CASSGNLIAGELFF. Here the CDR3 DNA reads TGTGCCAGCAGCGGAAACCTTATAGCCGGGGAGCTGTTTTTT.

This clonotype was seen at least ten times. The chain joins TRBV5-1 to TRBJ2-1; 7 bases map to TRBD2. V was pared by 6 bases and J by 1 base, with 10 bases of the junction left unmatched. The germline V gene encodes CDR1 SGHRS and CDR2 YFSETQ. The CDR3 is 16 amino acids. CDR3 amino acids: CASTLGGRTSYNEQFF. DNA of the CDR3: TGCGCCAGCACCCTGGGAGGGAGGACTTCCTACAATGAGCAGTTCTTC.

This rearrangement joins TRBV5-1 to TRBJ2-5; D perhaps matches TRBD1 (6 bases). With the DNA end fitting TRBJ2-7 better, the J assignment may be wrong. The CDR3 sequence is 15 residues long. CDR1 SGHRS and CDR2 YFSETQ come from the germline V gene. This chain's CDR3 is CASSSRTGTFSEQYF. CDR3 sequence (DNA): TGCGCCAGCAGCTCCAGAACCGGGACATTCAGCGAGCAGTACTTC.

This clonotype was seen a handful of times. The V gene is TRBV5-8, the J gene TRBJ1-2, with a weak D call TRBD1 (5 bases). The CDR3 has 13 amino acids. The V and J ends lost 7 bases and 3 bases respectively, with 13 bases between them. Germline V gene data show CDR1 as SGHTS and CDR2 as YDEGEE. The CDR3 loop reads CASLPDSYYGYTF. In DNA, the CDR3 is TGTGCCAGCTTACCTGACAGTTACTATGGCTACACCTTC.

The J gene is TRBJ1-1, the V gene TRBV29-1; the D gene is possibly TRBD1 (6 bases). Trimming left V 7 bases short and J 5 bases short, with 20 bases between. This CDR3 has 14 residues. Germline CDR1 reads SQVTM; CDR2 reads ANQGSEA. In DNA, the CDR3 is TGCAGCGGTCTACCAGGGGAGGTGAGGACTGAAGCTTTCTTT. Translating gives CSGLPGEVRTEAFF.

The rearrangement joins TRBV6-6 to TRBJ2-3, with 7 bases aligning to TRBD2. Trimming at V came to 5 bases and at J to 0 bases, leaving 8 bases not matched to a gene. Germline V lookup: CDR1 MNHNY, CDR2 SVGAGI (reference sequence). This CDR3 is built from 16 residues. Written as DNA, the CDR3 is TGTGCCAGCAGTCCTAGGCGGGGGTCTAGCACAGATACGCAGTATTTT. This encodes CASSPRRGSSTDTQYF.

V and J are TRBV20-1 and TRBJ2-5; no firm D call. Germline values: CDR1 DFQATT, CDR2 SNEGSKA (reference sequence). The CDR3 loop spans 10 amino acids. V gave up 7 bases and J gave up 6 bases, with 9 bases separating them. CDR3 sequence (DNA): TGCAGTGTGACCGACCAGACCCAGTACTTC. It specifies CSVTDQTQYF.

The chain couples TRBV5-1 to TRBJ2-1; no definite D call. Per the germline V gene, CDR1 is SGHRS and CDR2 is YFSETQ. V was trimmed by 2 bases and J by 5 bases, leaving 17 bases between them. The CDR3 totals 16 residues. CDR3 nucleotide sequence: TGCGCCAGCAGCTTTAATACAGCCGGGCAAAACAATGAGCAGTTCTTC. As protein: CASSFNTAGQNNEQFF.

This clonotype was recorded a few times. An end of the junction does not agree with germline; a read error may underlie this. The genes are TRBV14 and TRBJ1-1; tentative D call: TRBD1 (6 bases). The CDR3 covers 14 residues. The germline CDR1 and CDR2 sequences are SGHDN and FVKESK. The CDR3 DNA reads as TGTGCCAGCAGGTCCTGGGGGGGGGACACTGAAGCCTTCTTT. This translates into CASRSWGGDTEAFF.

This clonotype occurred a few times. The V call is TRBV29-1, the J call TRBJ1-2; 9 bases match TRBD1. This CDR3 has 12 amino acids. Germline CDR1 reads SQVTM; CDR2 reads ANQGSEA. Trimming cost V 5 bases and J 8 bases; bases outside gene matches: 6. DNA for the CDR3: TGCAGCGTTCGTGGACAGGGGTTGGGCTACACCTTC. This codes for CSVRGQGLGYTF.

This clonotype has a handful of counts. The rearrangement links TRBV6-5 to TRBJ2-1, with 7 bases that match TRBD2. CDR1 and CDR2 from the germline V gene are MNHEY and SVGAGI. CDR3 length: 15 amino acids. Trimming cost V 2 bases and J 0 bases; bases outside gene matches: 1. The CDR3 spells CASSYGGSSYNEQFF. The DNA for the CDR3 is TGTGCCAGCAGTTACGGCGGGAGCTCCTACAATGAGCAGTTCTTC.

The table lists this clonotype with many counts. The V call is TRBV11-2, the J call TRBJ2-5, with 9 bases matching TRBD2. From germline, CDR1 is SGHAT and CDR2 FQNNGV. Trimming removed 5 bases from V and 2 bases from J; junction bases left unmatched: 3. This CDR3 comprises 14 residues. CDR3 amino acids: CASSPTSGQETQYF. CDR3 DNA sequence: TGTGCCAGCAGCCCAACTAGCGGGCAAGAGACCCAGTACTTC.